Below, one T cell receptor beta chain is given with its context. Generated by immunoSEQ multiplex PCR, the TCRdb table keeps only in-frame clones and is missing some. The sample contains 75,000 to 90,000 clones, 85% of which appear only once. The data derive from a study of control samples from healthy donors and cancer patients. The V gene's germline CDR1 is PRHDT and CDR2 FYEKMQ (reference sequence). The CDR3 extends over 12 amino acids. Trimming cost V 1 base and J 6 bases, with 7 bases left between them. The chain couples TRBV13 to TRBJ2-7, with D tentatively TRBD1 (5 bases). The sample was blood. This clonotype originated in a woman aged 40-49 years in good health. CDR3 DNA sequence: TGTGCCAGCAGCTTAGAAGGGGCCGAGCAGTACTTC. Amino acids: CASSLEGAEQYF.